This TCR beta chain came from a study of blood T cell repertoires in COVID-19. Sequencing was performed with immunoSEQ multiplex PCR; in TCRdb, only in-frame clones are kept and a portion is missing. The sample has more than 150,000 clones, around 83% seen once. This clone was recorded a few times. Trimming cost V 2 bases and J 4 bases, with 14 bases left between them. CDR1 is MGHRA and CDR2 is YSYEKL in the germline V gene. The CDR3 sequence is 16 residues long. Material: peripheral blood. The V call is TRBV4-1, the J call TRBJ1-4, with no clear D. The clonotype was recovered from a man between 18 and 35 years old with acute or convalescent COVID-19. The CDR3, as DNA: TGCGCCAGCAGCCAATCCCCCCGACAAGATAATGAAAAACTGTTTTTT. This codes for CASSQSPRQDNEKLFF.